Shown below are 19 T cell receptor beta chains from a single sample sequenced in a study of blood T cell repertoires in COVID-19. The protocol was immunoSEQ multiplex PCR, while the TCRdb copy is restricted to in-frame clones and leaves out a portion. The sample shows some 150,000 clones, 75% to 90% of them seen only once. Sequencing was performed on PBMCs or T cells enriched from blood (not recorded which). Receptor source: a middle-aged man who had recovered from COVID-19.

This clone came up a few times. CDR3 sequence reads: CASSPLVVGAAGYTF. The CDR3 DNA sequence: TGTGCCAGCAGTCCCTTAGTTGTGGGGGCGGCTGGCTACACCTTC. The chain employs TRBV6-6 and TRBJ1-2; D perhaps matches TRBD1 (6 bases). V gave up 5 bases and J gave up 7 bases, with 20 bases separating them. Germline assignment: CDR1 MNHNY and CDR2 SVGAGI (reference sequence). The CDR3 is 15 amino acids.

The CDR3 protein is CAWTRDSINSPLHF. As DNA, the CDR3 is TGTGCCTGGACCCGGGACAGCATTAATTCACCCCTCCACTTT. This chain uses TRBV30 with TRBJ1-6; TRBD1 matches 7 bases. Trimming cost V 4 bases and J 6 bases; bases outside gene matches: 6. The CDR3 covers 14 residues. Per germline, CDR1 GTSNPN and CDR2 SVGIG (reference sequence).

In its sample, this clone was seen a few times. The J gene is TRBJ1-1, the V gene TRBV29-1; D not certain. Between the trimmed V and J ends, which lost 0 bases and 12 bases, there was a span of 11 bases. Germline CDR1 reads SQVTM; CDR2 reads ANQGSEA. This CDR3 is 11 amino acids long. The CDR3 loop is CSVEDRGLPFF. The CDR3 region has the DNA TGCAGCGTTGAAGATAGAGGCTTACCTTTCTTT.

As for this clone: Because the CDR3's place on the DNA is in doubt, the DNA is left out and the CDR3 is given as listed by TCRdb. The chain has TRBV13 and TRBJ1-2. The CDR3 contains 15 residues when both ends are counted. Germline loops: CDR1 PRHDT, CDR2 FYEKMQ (reference sequence). CDR3 sequence reads: CASSTSRGVRYGYTF.

The CDR3 bases are TGTGCCAGCAGCTTAGATTACGGGTCAGATACGCAGTATTTT. Translation: CASSLDYGSDTQYF. The V call is TRBV7-2, the J call TRBJ2-3, with no clear D. The CDR3 loop spans 14 amino acids. Germline loops: CDR1 SGHTA, CDR2 FQGNSA. The V end was cut by 1 base, the J end by 4 bases, with 9 bases between.

The chain employs TRBV15 and TRBJ1-1; 7 bases match TRBD1. The CDR3 consists of 16 residues. The V gene's germline CDR1 is LNHNV and CDR2 YYDKDF (reference sequence). After removal of 1 base from V and 0 bases from J, the junction contained 5 bases not matched to a gene. CDR3 residues: CATSRGGGGMNTEAFF. CDR3 sequence (DNA): TGTGCCACCAGCAGAGGAGGGGGCGGAATGAACACTGAAGCTTTCTTT.

This clone turned up a few times. The chain uses TRBV25-1 and TRBJ2-1, with D possibly being TRBD2 (6 bases). Trimming removed 6 bases at V and 6 bases at J, with 9 bases between. The CDR3 consists of 12 residues. CDR1 MGHDK and CDR2 SYGVNS come from the germline V gene. The CDR3 here is CASRSGVNEQFF. Here the CDR3 DNA reads TGTGCCAGCAGATCGGGAGTCAATGAGCAGTTCTTC. Using reference TRBV25-1 and TRBJ2-1 for the parts outside the CDR3, the full variable domain is EADIYQTPRYLVIGTGKKITLECSQTMGHDKMYWYQQDPGMELHLIHYSYGVNSTEKGDLSSESTVSRIRTEHFPLTLESARPSHTSQYLCASRSGVNEQFFGPGTRLTVL.

The chain employs TRBV19 and TRBJ1-2, with 10 bases identical to TRBD1. CDR1 is LNHDA and CDR2 is SQIVND in the germline V gene (reference sequence). The V segment lost 4 bases and the J segment 5 bases; nucleotides outside the gene matches: 19. The CDR3 sequence is 19 residues long. CDR3 residues: CASSKYMPGQGSTVYGYTF. The CDR3 DNA sequence: TGTGCCAGTAGTAAGTACATGCCGGGACAGGGGTCGACCGTTTATGGCTACACCTTC. Filled out from reference TRBV19 and TRBJ1-2, the complete variable domain reads DGGITQSPKYLFRKEGQNVTLSCEQNLNHDAMYWYRQDPGQGLRLIYYSQIVNDFQKGDIAEGYSVSREKKESFPLTVTSAQKNPTAFYLCASSKYMPGQGSTVYGYTFGSGTRLTVV.

The V and J genes are TRBV6-5 and TRBJ2-7, with 10 positions matching TRBD2. J gave up 0 bases and V 8 bases, and 4 bases lay outside the gene matches. The CDR3 is 14 residues long. Germline V gives CDR1 MNHEY, CDR2 SVGAGI. CDR3 in DNA: TGTGCCAGCGGCCTAGCGGGAGTCTCCTACGAGCAGTACTTC. Its translation: CASGLAGVSYEQYF.

CDR3 in DNA: TGTGCCAGCAGCTTAGGGGCGAACACTGAAGCTTTCTTT. Amino acids: CASSLGANTEAFF. The rearrangement joins TRBV7-2 to TRBJ1-1; D is unresolved. The CDR3 runs 13 residues. V was cut by 1 base and J by 1 base, with 4 bases left in between. Germline-derived CDR1 and CDR2 are SGHTA and FQGNSA.

V gene TRBV9 combines with J gene TRBJ2-2; perhaps TRBD2 as D (7 bases). Trimming stripped 0 bases from V and 6 bases from J, with 21 bases between. The CDR3 length is 18 residues. Germline V gene sequence: CDR1 SGDLS, CDR2 YYNGEE. The CDR3 DNA is TGTGCCAGCAGCGTAGACGACGGGGGGCCATGGGTCCCCGGGGAGCTGTTTTTT. Translation gives CASSVDDGGPWVPGELFF.

The gene calls are TRBV9 and TRBJ2-1, with 8 bases fitting TRBD1. This CDR3 is 17 amino acids long. Trimming cost V 4 bases and J 0 bases; bases outside gene matches: 9. Looked up from germline, CDR1 is SGDLS and CDR2 is YYNGEE. The CDR3 spells CASSQPKDRGSYNEQFF. The DNA for the CDR3 is TGTGCCAGCAGCCAACCTAAAGACAGGGGCTCCTACAATGAGCAGTTCTTC.

This clone was seen ten or more times. The chain combines TRBV4-3 with TRBJ2-1; TRBD2 matches 9 bases. The CDR3 consists of 15 residues. In germline, CDR1 is LGHNA, CDR2 YSLEER. V lost 3 bases and J lost 7; bases outside the gene matches: 7. The CDR3 DNA reads as TGCGCCAGCAGCCACGGGCGGGAGGGCCGAAATGAGCAGTTCTTC. Translating it yields CASSHGREGRNEQFF.

CDR3 protein: CASSDGRAVLGYTF. In DNA, the CDR3 is TGTGCCAGCAGTGATGGCAGGGCCGTTCTAGGCTACACCTTC. The gene calls are TRBV6-1 and TRBJ1-2; D is perhaps TRBD1 (5 bases). Germline V gene data show CDR1 as MNHNS and CDR2 as SASEGT. Between the trimmed V and J ends, which lost 3 bases and 8 bases, there was a span of 16 bases. The CDR3 extends over 14 amino acids.

The chain links TRBV10-2 to TRBJ2-5; 8 bases line up with TRBD1. Unmatched junction bases numbered 7, after V lost 8 bases and J lost 2 bases. There are 14 residues in the CDR3. From germline, CDR1 is WSHSY and CDR2 SAAADI. CDR3 sequence (DNA): TGCGCCAGCCTAGAACAGGGGGTGCAAGAGACCCAGTACTTC. This gives the protein CASLEQGVQETQYF.

The genes are TRBV6-6 and TRBJ2-1; TRBD2 agrees at 8 bases. This CDR3 spans 16 amino acids. J gave up 4 bases and V 2 bases, and 7 bases lay outside the gene matches. The germline CDR1 and CDR2 sequences are MNHNY and SVGAGI (reference sequence). CDR3 in DNA: TGTGCCAGCAGTTACACACTAGCGGCGATATACAATGAGCAGTTCTTC. This sequence encodes CASSYTLAAIYNEQFF.

The V call is TRBV6-5, the J call TRBJ1-1; no reliable D call. CDR3 length: 14 residues. V was shortened by 7 bases and J by 6 bases, with 18 bases between the two germline ends. Germline V CDR1 and CDR2: MNHEY, SVGAGI. The CDR3 DNA sequence: TGTGCCAGCACCGCCCGGGATGGTGGAGCTGAAGCTTTCTTT. As protein: CASTARDGGAEAFF.

The gene calls are TRBV18 and TRBJ2-7; TRBD2 might be the D (6 bases). The CDR3 consists of 13 residues. V shed 2 bases and J shed 4 bases, with 9 bases lying between them. The V gene's germline CDR1 is KGHSH and CDR2 LQKENI. In DNA form, the CDR3 reads TGTGCCAGCTCACCAACTAGCAATTACGAGCAGTACTTC. Its protein is CASSPTSNYEQYF.

The chain carries TRBV19 and TRBJ2-5; 7 bases fit TRBD2. V lost 3 bases, J lost 1 base, and 8 bases stayed unmatched. There are 16 residues in the CDR3. Germline V gene lookup returns CDR1 LNHDA and CDR2 SQIVND (reference sequence). This CDR3 is CASSIGGAGFQETQYF. The DNA of the CDR3 is TGTGCCAGTAGTATCGGGGGAGCGGGGTTCCAAGAGACCCAGTACTTC.